The 22 T cell receptor beta chains below were found in one sample sequenced in a study of graft-versus-host responses after intestinal transplantation. Measured with immunoSEQ multiplex PCR; TCRdb has only the in-frame clones, and not every one. The sample comprises about 110,000 clones, about 93% of which are singletons, and roughly 0.5% rests with the top ten. These receptors lack a known antigen. The sample here was unstimulated CD8+ T cells sorted from spleen or lymph node cells, taken before intestinal transplant. All receptors come from a human donor who received an intestinal transplant.

V usage is TRBV5-4 and J usage is TRBJ2-7; D perhaps matches TRBD2 (5 bases). V was pared by 0 bases and J by 4 bases, with 8 bases between. Per the germline V gene, CDR1 is SGHNT and CDR2 is YYREEE (reference sequence). The CDR3 is 13 residues long. The CDR3 DNA follows: TGTGCCAGCAGCTTGGCCGGGGTGTACGAGCAGTACTTC. Its translation: CASSLAGVYEQYF.

The chain has TRBV28 and TRBJ1-2; weak D call: TRBD1 (6 bases). V dropped 5 bases and J dropped 3 bases, with 22 bases sitting between them. Germline CDR1 and CDR2: MDHEN and SYDVKM. This CDR3 comprises 17 residues. This chain's CDR3 is CASSLTGSTGNYYGYTF. CDR3 sequence (DNA): TGTGCCAGCAGTCTAACCGGATCGACAGGCAATTACTATGGCTACACCTTC.

This chain links TRBV5-1 with TRBJ2-5; TRBD2 agrees at 9 bases. Germline CDR1 and CDR2: SGHRS and YFSETQ. This CDR3 has 14 amino acids. The trim removed 4 bases at V and 3 bases at J, leaving 4 bases unmatched. CDR3 residues: CASSGRGGEETQYF. CDR3 coding DNA: TGCGCCAGCAGCGGGCGGGGGGGCGAAGAGACCCAGTACTTC.

The rearrangement joins TRBV27 to TRBJ1-5; D gene unclear. The germline CDR1 and CDR2 sequences are MNHEY and SMNVEV (reference sequence). Trimming shortened V by 3 bases and J by 9 bases, and 12 bases separated the two germline ends. CDR3 length: 13 residues. In DNA, the CDR3 is TGTGCCAGCAGTTTTTGGGGTTATCCGCCCCAGCATTTT. This translates into CASSFWGYPPQHF.

The CDR3 coding sequence is TGTGCCAGCGCGCGGGACATGAACACTGAAGCTTTCTTT. Translating it yields CASARDMNTEAFF. J is TRBJ1-1 and V is TRBV13; a possible D gene is TRBD1 (6 bases). This CDR3 contains 13 residues. Germline CDR1 and CDR2: PRHDT and FYEKMQ (reference sequence). V dropped 8 bases and J dropped 0 bases, with 10 bases sitting between them. The full variable domain, with the rest looked up from reference TRBV13 and TRBJ1-1, is AAGVIQSPRHLIKEKRETATLKCYPIPRHDTVYWYQQGPGQDPQFLISFYEKMQSDKGSIPDRFSAQQFSDYHSELNMSSLELGDSALYFCASARDMNTEAFFGQGTRLTVV.

The chain uses TRBV12-5 and TRBJ2-7, with D perhaps TRBD2 (6 bases). Germline CDR1 reads LGHNT; CDR2 reads FRNRAP. The CDR3 is 11 residues long. The CDR3 coding sequence is TGTGCCGCGGGGAACTCCTACGAGCAGTACTTC. Its protein is CAAGNSYEQYF.

The V call is TRBV11-2, the J call TRBJ2-1, with D possibly matching TRBD1 (6 bases). This CDR3 region has 17 residues. V shed 3 bases and J shed 6 bases, with 21 bases lying between them. Germline CDR1 and CDR2: SGHAT and FQNNGV. The CDR3: CASSFPGAGAIVNEQFF. In DNA form, the CDR3 reads TGTGCCAGCAGCTTCCCAGGGGCAGGGGCGATCGTCAATGAGCAGTTCTTC.

The CDR3 sequence: CASSLASGRLGYNEQFF. CDR3 coding DNA: TGTGCCAGCAGCTTAGCTAGCGGGAGGTTAGGGTACAATGAGCAGTTCTTC. The chain couples TRBV11-1 to TRBJ2-1; 10 nucleotides line up with TRBD2. Germline V lookup: CDR1 SGHAT, CDR2 FQDESV (reference sequence). Trimming at V came to 0 bases and at J to 4 bases, leaving 6 bases not matched to a gene. This CDR3 is 17 amino acids long.

The chain uses TRBV7-9 and TRBJ1-1; D unclear. Germline loops: CDR1 SEHNR, CDR2 FQNEAQ (reference sequence). With 8 bases removed from V and 5 bases from J, the gap between germline ends came to 12 bases. CDR3 length: 12 residues. The CDR3 nucleotides read TGTGCCAGCTCGGCCGGGATGACTGAAGCTTTCTTT. Translating it yields CASSAGMTEAFF. The full variable domain, with the rest looked up from reference TRBV7-9 and TRBJ1-1, is DTGVSQNPRHKITKRGQNVTFRCDPISEHNRLYWYRQTLGQGPEFLTYFQNEAQLEKSRLLSDRFSAERPKGSFSTLEIQRTEQGDSAMYLCASSAGMTEAFFGQGTRLTVV.

DNA of the CDR3: TGTGCCACTCGGACAGGGGTCGGCACTGAAGCTTTCTTT. Translating it yields CATRTGVGTEAFF. The genes are TRBV10-3 and TRBJ1-1; 9 positions match TRBD1. Germline-derived CDR1 and CDR2 are ENHRY and SYGVKD. The ends lost 10 bases at V and 4 bases at J; junction bases unmatched: 7. The CDR3 spans 13 residues.

A few counts support this clone. The chain uses TRBV6-4 and TRBJ2-2; D unresolved. Germline assignment: CDR1 MRHNA and CDR2 SNTAGT. V dropped 2 bases and J dropped 6 bases, with 4 bases sitting between them. CDR3 length: 12 residues. CDR3 sequence: CASSDPPGELFF. The CDR3 DNA reads as TGTGCCAGCAGTGACCCCCCCGGGGAGCTGTTTTTT.

The CDR3 nucleotides read TGTGCCAGTAGTATAGATTCAGGGTTCGGGCAGCCCCAGCATTTT. This translates into CASSIDSGFGQPQHF. V is TRBV19 and J is TRBJ1-5, with a possible D match to TRBD1 (5 bases). The length of the CDR3 is 15 residues. Trimming cost V 0 bases and J 7 bases, with 13 bases left between them. Germline V gene lookup returns CDR1 LNHDA and CDR2 SQIVND (reference sequence). Using reference TRBV19 and TRBJ1-5 for the parts outside the CDR3, the full variable domain is DGGITQSPKYLFRKEGQNVTLSCEQNLNHDAMYWYRQDPGQGLRLIYYSQIVNDFQKGDIAEGYSVSREKKESFPLTVTSAQKNPTAFYLCASSIDSGFGQPQHFGDGTRLSIL.

The rearrangement joins TRBV11-2 to TRBJ2-3; D not resolved. The V end lost 5 bases, the J end lost 6 bases, and 12 bases lay between the germline ends. In germline, CDR1 is SGHAT, CDR2 FQNNGV. The CDR3 loop spans 13 amino acids. CDR3 protein: CASSLWEGDTQYF. The CDR3 nucleotides read TGTGCCAGCAGCCTCTGGGAAGGCGATACGCAGTATTTT.

V and J are TRBV19 and TRBJ2-5; TRBD2 matches at 7 bases. Germline lookup yields CDR1 LNHDA and CDR2 SQIVND (reference sequence). The CDR3 contains 13 residues. The CDR3 coding sequence is TGTGCTAGTGGGCCGGGAGGCCAAGAGACCCAGTACTTC. Amino acids: CASGPGGQETQYF.

The V gene is TRBV7-6, the J gene TRBJ2-1; possibly TRBD2 for D (6 bases). The CDR3 consists of 15 residues. Germline loops: CDR1 SGHVS, CDR2 FNYEAQ. V was trimmed by 5 bases and J by 7 bases, leaving 18 bases between them. The CDR3 is CASSAEGQAWNEQFF. The DNA of the CDR3 is TGTGCCAGCAGCGCGGAGGGGCAGGCTTGGAATGAGCAGTTCTTC.

This clone was seen once. The chain has TRBV27 and TRBJ2-7; D ambiguous. Germline assignment: CDR1 MNHEY and CDR2 SMNVEV (reference sequence). V shed 3 bases and J shed 3 bases, with 9 bases lying between them. This CDR3 is built from 13 residues. CDR3 coding DNA: TGTGCCAGCAGTTTGCGGCCGGGCTACGAGCAGTACTTC. It encodes CASSLRPGYEQYF.

This chain connects TRBV15 to TRBJ2-1; no reliable D call. This CDR3 spans 11 amino acids. V was cut by 2 bases and J by 7 bases, with 3 bases left in between. Germline V CDR1 and CDR2: LNHNV, YYDKDF (reference sequence). CDR3 sequence (DNA): TGTGCCACCAGCAGAACAAATGAGCAGTTCTTC. It is translated as CATSRTNEQFF.

This clone was seen just once. The rearrangement links TRBV19 to TRBJ2-7; D possibly corresponds to TRBD1 (6 bases). Trimming removed 4 bases at V and 3 bases at J, with 13 bases between. Looked up from germline, CDR1 is LNHDA and CDR2 is SQIVND (reference sequence). The CDR3 consists of 14 residues. CDR3 sequence (DNA): TGTGCCAGTAGTACCGGGACACCTAACTACGAGCAGTACTTC. It yields the protein CASSTGTPNYEQYF.

CDR3 amino acids: CASSFIFVSAGNEQFF. CDR3 nucleotides: TGTGCCAGCAGTTTCATTTTTGTGTCTGCAGGGAATGAGCAGTTCTTC. The V gene is TRBV27, the J gene TRBJ2-1; tentatively, D is TRBD1 (5 bases). The germline CDR1 and CDR2 sequences are MNHEY and SMNVEV (reference sequence). This CDR3 comprises 16 residues. V gave up 3 bases and J gave up 7 bases, with 19 bases separating them.

The chain carries TRBV28 and TRBJ2-7; 8 bases line up with TRBD1. Trimming removed 1 base from V and 3 bases from J; junction bases left unmatched: 8. Germline lookup yields CDR1 MDHEN and CDR2 SYDVKM. This CDR3 region has 16 residues. CDR3 region: CASSLFGRGQFYEQYF. The CDR3 nucleotides are TGTGCCAGCAGTTTATTCGGCAGGGGGCAATTCTACGAGCAGTACTTC.

The rearrangement links TRBV11-1 to TRBJ2-5; D is possibly TRBD1 (6 bases). Trimming took 7 bases from V and 7 from J, leaving 13 bases between them. The germline V gene encodes CDR1 SGHAT and CDR2 FQDESV (reference sequence). The CDR3 loop spans 12 amino acids. The CDR3 loop is CASNVGGGTQYF. For the CDR3, the DNA is TGTGCCAGCAATGTAGGGGGTGGGACCCAGTACTTC. Full variable domain (rest looked up from reference TRBV11-1 and TRBJ2-5): EAEVAQSPRYKITEKSQAVAFWCDPISGHATLYWYRQILGQGPELLVQFQDESVVDDSQLPKDRFSAERLKGVDSTLKIQPAELGDSAMYLCASNVGGGTQYFGPGTRLLVL.

CDR3 amino acids: CASSRGGLAGRSYNEQFF. The CDR3 bases are TGTGCCAGTAGTAGGGGGGGACTAGCGGGAAGGTCCTACAATGAGCAGTTCTTC. The chain carries TRBV19 and TRBJ2-1; 13 bases agree with TRBD2. Germline values: CDR1 LNHDA, CDR2 SQIVND (reference sequence). The CDR3 has 18 amino acids. V was pared by 4 bases and J by 1 base, with 7 bases of the junction left unmatched.